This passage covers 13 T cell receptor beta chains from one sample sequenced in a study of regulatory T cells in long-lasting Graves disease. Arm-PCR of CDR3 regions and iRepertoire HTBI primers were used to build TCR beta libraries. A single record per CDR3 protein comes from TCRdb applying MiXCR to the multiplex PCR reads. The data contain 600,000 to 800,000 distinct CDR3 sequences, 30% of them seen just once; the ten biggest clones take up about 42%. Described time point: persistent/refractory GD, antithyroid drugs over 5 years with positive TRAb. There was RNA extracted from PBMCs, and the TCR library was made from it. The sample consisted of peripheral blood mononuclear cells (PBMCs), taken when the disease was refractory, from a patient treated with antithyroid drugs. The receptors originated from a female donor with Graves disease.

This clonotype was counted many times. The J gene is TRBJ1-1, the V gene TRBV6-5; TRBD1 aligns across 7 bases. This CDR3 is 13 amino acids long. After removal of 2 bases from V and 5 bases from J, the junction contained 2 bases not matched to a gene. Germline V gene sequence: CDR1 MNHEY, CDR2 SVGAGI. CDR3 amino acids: CASSYRGRTEAFF. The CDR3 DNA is TGTGCCAGCAGTTACAGGGGGCGAACTGAAGCTTTCTTT.

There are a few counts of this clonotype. This CDR3 reads CASSTKGRSGNTIYF. In nucleotides, the CDR3 is TGTGCCAGCAGTACGAAGGGACGCTCTGGAAACACCATATATTTT. The chain links TRBV28 to TRBJ1-3, with D possibly TRBD1 on 5 matching bases. Per germline, CDR1 MDHEN and CDR2 SYDVKM. The CDR3 has 15 amino acids. Trimming pared 5 bases from V and 0 bases from J, leaving 11 bases between.

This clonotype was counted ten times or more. The CDR3 spells CASSLLANTEAFF. The CDR3 nucleotides are TGTGCCAGCAGTTTATTGGCGAACACTGAAGCTTTCTTT. This chain uses TRBV28 with TRBJ1-1; D not certain. The germline CDR1 and CDR2 sequences are MDHEN and SYDVKM. Trimming left V 1 base short and J 1 base short, with 4 bases between. The CDR3 length is 13 residues. The full variable domain, in which reference TRBV28 and TRBJ1-1 provide the parts outside the CDR3, is DVKVTQSSRYLVKRTGEKVFLECVQDMDHENMFWYRQDPGLGLRLIYFSYDVKMKEKGDIPEGYSVSREKKERFSLILESASTNQTSMYLCASSLLANTEAFFGQGTRLTVV.

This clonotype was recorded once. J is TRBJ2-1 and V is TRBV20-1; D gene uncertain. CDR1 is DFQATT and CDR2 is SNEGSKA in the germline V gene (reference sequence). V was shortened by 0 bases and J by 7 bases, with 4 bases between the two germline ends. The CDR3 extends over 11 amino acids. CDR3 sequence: CSARDLNEQFF. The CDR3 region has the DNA TGCAGTGCTAGAGATTTAAATGAGCAGTTCTTC.

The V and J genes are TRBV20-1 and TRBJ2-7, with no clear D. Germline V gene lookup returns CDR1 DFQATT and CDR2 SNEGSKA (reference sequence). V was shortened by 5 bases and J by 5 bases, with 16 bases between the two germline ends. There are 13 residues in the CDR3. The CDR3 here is CSAGDGRRDEQYF. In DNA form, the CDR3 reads TGCAGTGCTGGTGACGGTCGTCGCGACGAGCAGTACTTC.

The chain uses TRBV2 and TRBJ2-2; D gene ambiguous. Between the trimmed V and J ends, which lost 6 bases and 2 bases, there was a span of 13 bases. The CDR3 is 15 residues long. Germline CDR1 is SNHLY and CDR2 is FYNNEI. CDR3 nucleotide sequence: TGTGCCAGCAGGCTGAGGCTGATAAACACCGGGGAGCTGTTTTTT. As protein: CASRLRLINTGELFF.

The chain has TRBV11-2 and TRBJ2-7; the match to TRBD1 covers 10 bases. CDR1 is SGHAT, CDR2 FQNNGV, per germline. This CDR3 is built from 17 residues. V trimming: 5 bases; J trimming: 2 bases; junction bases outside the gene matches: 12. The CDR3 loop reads CASSRLPPGQGTYEQYF. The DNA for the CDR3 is TGTGCCAGCAGCCGATTACCCCCGGGACAGGGGACCTACGAGCAGTACTTC.

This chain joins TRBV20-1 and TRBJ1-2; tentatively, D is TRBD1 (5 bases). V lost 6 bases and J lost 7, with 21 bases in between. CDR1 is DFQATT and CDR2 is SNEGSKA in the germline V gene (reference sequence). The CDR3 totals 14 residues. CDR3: CSATDKLPWSGYTF. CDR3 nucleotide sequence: TGCAGTGCAACGGACAAACTTCCGTGGAGTGGCTACACCTTC.

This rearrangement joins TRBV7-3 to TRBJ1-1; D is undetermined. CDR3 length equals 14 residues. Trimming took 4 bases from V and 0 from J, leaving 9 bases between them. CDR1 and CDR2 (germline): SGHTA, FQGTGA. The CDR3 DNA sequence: TGTGCCAGCAGCTCCTTAAATTTGAACACTGAAGCTTTCTTT. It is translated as CASSSLNLNTEAFF. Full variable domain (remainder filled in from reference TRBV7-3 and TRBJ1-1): GAGVSQTPSNKVTEKGKYVELRCDPISGHTALYWYRQSLGQGPEFLIYFQGTGAADDSGLPNDRFFAVRPEGSVSTLKIQRTERGDSAVYLCASSSLNLNTEAFFGQGTRLTVV.

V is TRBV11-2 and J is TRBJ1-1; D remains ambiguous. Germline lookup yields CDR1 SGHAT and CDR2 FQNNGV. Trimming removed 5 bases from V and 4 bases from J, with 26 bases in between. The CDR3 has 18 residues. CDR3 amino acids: CASSTNTEIQPYFTEAFF. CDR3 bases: TGTGCCAGCAGCACCAACACGGAAATTCAACCTTATTTCACTGAAGCTTTCTTT.

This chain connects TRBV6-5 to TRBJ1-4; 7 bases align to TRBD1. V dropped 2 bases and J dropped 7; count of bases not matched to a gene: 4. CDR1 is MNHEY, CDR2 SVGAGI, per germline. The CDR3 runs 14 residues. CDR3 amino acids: CASSYLGQSEKLFF. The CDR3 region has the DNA TGTGCCAGCAGTTACCTGGGACAGAGTGAAAAACTGTTTTTT.

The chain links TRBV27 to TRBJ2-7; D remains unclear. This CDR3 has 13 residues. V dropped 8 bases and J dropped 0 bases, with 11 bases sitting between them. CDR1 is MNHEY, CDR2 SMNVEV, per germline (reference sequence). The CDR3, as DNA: TGTGCCAGCCCGCGCGAGATCTCCTACGAGCAGTACTTC. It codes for CASPREISYEQYF.

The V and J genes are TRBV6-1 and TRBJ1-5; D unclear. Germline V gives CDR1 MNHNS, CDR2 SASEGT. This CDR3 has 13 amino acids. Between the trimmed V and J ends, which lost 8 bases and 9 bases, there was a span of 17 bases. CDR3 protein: CASGPKVVAPQHF. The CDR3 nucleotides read TGTGCCAGCGGACCGAAAGTCGTTGCGCCCCAGCATTTT.